This T cell receptor (beta chain) was found in a study of CD8 T cells in ankylosing spondylitis. Study results and caveats: Researchers report that disease-linked clones proved CD8+ and relatively rare in peripheral blood. For ankylosing spondylitis blood, a TCR beta motif of roughly 8 highly homologous variants appeared characteristic. A number of the motif variants had already been described in reactive arthritis synovial fluid and blood. Significant enrichment of disease-linked clones was reportedly seen in matched ankylosing spondylitis synovial fluid.

This CDR3 is 15 amino acids long. The germline V and J ends were trimmed by 3 bases and 0 bases, with 12 bases remaining between them. Germline CDR1 reads SGHKS; CDR2 reads YYEKEE (reference sequence). This clonotype appeared many times. Its target is not known. TCRdb re-analysed the 5' RACE reads in MiXCR, keeping a single row per CDR3 protein. The sample lists approximately 180,000 distinct CDR3 sequences, 15% to 20% seen once, with 3.5% to 5% in the top ten. The sample comprised blood, either unsorted or a sorted T cell fraction (not recorded which). The rearrangement joins TRBV5-5 to TRBJ1-1, with a weak D call TRBD1 (5 bases). This sequence originates from a male donor under 30 with ankylosing spondylitis or in good health (not recorded which). The CDR3 DNA follows: TGTGCCAGCAGCTGGCAGGGTGAGGTGAACACTGAAGCTTTCTTT. Translation gives CASSWQGEVNTEAFF. The full variable domain, completed using reference TRBV5-5 and TRBJ1-1, is DAGVTQSPTHLIKTRGQQVTLRCSPISGHKSVSWYQQVLGQGPQFIFQYYEKEERGRGNFPDRFSARQFPNYSSELNVNALLLGDSALYLCASSWQGEVNTEAFFGQGTRLTVV.